The T cell receptor (beta chain) under discussion was sequenced for a study of T-cell reconstitution after alpha-beta-depleted transplantation in children. This clonotype was counted between two and nine times. The authors prepared the TCRbeta library with unique molecular identifiers. A single record per CDR3 protein comes from TCRdb applying MiXCR to the PCR reads. The data show hundreds of thousands of distinct CDR3 sequences, with about an eighth seen just once and approximately 4.2% held by the top ten. The clonotype comes from a human donor who donated a stem cell graft to a child with Fanconi anemia. This specimen was PBMCs, taken from the stem cell graft.

The DNA for the CDR3 is TGTGCCAGCAGTTCCTTCGTAGGGGTTGGCGACACTGAAGCTTTCTTT. It yields the protein CASSSFVGVGDTEAFF. The chain employs TRBV6-5 and TRBJ1-1; D might be TRBD1 (5 bases). The germline CDR1 and CDR2 sequences are MNHEY and SVGAGI. The CDR3 is 16 residues long. Deletions cut 4 bases from V and 3 bases from J, with 18 bases between.